Listed below are T cell receptor beta chains from one sample, sequenced in a study of post-analysis software for immune sequencing data. MiXCR, applied by TCRdb to the PCR reads, yields one record per CDR3 protein. The table lists 500,000 to 600,000 distinct CDR3 sequences, 40% to 50% of them singletons, with approximately 1.7% in the top ten. The sequencing input was blood. Source of these receptors: a girl aged 5-17 years with multiple sclerosis. Each CDR3 is given with its conserved first and last residue. Fields, in order: V gene, D gene, J gene, clone size, CDR3 DNA, CDR3 protein. D genes are given only for firm matches. Not every row has a clone size; where given, it reads once, few, many or a size class.

TRBV2	TRBD1	TRBJ1-2	NA	TGTGCCAGCAGTGCTAGGACAGGGATACTCCACTATGGCTACACCTTC	CASSARTGILHYGYTF
TRBV7-9	TRBD2	TRBJ2-1	NA	TGTGCCAGCAGCCATCCGGGACTAGCGGGGAACTACAATGAGCAGTTCTTC	CASSHPGLAGNYNEQFF
TRBV7-8	NA	TRBJ2-7	NA	TGTGCCAGCAGTTACAGCATCGACGCCTCCTACGAGCAGTACTTC	CASSYSIDASYEQYF
TRBV7-8	NA	TRBJ1-1	NA	TGTGCCAGCAGCTTAGCTACACGGTGGAACACTGAAGCTTTCTTT	CASSLATRWNTEAFF
TRBV27	NA	TRBJ1-2	NA	TGTGCCAGCAGTTTATCTCCTGTCGGAAACCCAGCTAACTATGGCTACACCTTC	CASSLSPVGNPANYGYTF
TRBV28	NA	TRBJ1-2	NA	TGTGCCAGCAGTTTAGGTTCGCGGCTTACCTATGGCTACACCTTC	CASSLGSRLTYGYTF
TRBV5-1	TRBD1	TRBJ2-4	few	TGCGCCAGCAGCCTATCCCCGGGACAGGGGGGGACCAAAAACATTCAGTACTTC	CASSLSPGQGGTKNIQYF
TRBV7-9	NA	TRBJ2-7	NA	TGTGCCAGCAGCCGACGGACTACCCACGAGCAGTACTTC	CASSRRTTHEQYF
TRBV12-3/TRBV12-4	NA	TRBJ2-7	NA	TGTGCCAGCACCCGGACAGCCTACGAGCAGTACTTC	CASTRTAYEQYF
TRBV6-1	TRBD1	TRBJ1-1	NA	TGTGCCAGCAGTGAAGAGGGACAGCTGATGAACACTGAAGCTTTCTTT	CASSEEGQLMNTEAFF
TRBV5-1	TRBD2	TRBJ2-5	few	TGCGCCAGCAGCCAGTCCCCGGGGGAGGGGCAAGAGACCCAGTACTTC	CASSQSPGEGQETQYF
TRBV6-2/TRBV6-3	NA	TRBJ2-7	NA	TGTGCCAGCAGTCCAACGCGAAACACAGCCCCTGGCGAGCAGTACTTC	CASSPTRNTAPGEQYF
TRBV5-1	TRBD2	TRBJ2-3	NA	TGCGCCAGCAGCATGGGGACTAGCGGGGGTGCAGATACGCAGTATTTT	CASSMGTSGGADTQYF
TRBV12-3/TRBV12-4	TRBD1	TRBJ2-7	NA	TGTGCCAGCAGATCGATCGGACAGGGGTTTCCCTACGAGCAGTACTTC	CASRSIGQGFPYEQYF
TRBV4-1	TRBD1	TRBJ2-5	few	TGCGCCAGCAGCCACGCCGGGACAGAAGAGACCCAGTACTTC	CASSHAGTEETQYF
TRBV20-1	TRBD1	TRBJ2-7	NA	TGCAGTGCTGGCAGGAGAGGGACAGGGATTTTCTACGAGCAGTACTTC	CSAGRRGTGIFYEQYF
TRBV12-3/TRBV12-4	NA	TRBJ1-6	NA	TGTGCCAGCAGTTTACAATATAATTCACCCCTCCACTTT	CASSLQYNSPLHF
TRBV10-3	NA	TRBJ2-6	NA	TGTGCCATCAGTGATGACTGGGGTCGTTTGGCCAACGTCCTGACTTTC	CAISDDWGRLANVLTF
TRBV7-6	NA	TRBJ1-6	NA	TGTGCCAGCAGCCCCCGGGACCGGGCTAGTAATTCACCCCTCCACTTT	CASSPRDRASNSPLHF
TRBV2	TRBD1	TRBJ2-7	NA	TGTGCCAGCGGAGGACAGGGAGGCACCTACGAGCAGTACTTC	CASGGQGGTYEQYF
TRBV5-1	TRBD1	TRBJ1-5	NA	TGCACCAGCAGCACTGGACAGGGTCAGCCCCAGCATTTT	CTSSTGQGQPQHF
TRBV20-1	NA	TRBJ2-5	few	TGCAGTGCTAGAGTCGCAACCAAAGAGACCCAGTACTTC	CSARVATKETQYF
TRBV20-1	NA	TRBJ1-2	NA	TGCAGTGCTAGAGATTTCGACAGCGACGACTATGGCTACACCTTC	CSARDFDSDDYGYTF
TRBV11-2	TRBD2	TRBJ2-1	NA	TGTACCAGCAGCTTAGATCTAGCGGGAGGGGGTAATGAGCAGTTCTTC	CTSSLDLAGGGNEQFF
TRBV12-3/TRBV12-4	NA	TRBJ2-7	few	TGTGCCAGCAGCTCCAATAGGGGGGCGCCGACCTACGAGCAGTACTTC	CASSSNRGAPTYEQYF
TRBV9	NA	TRBJ2-1	NA	TGTGCCAGCAGCGTAGGAGGGTCGGGGAAGGATGAGCAGTTCTTC	CASSVGGSGKDEQFF
TRBV6-6	NA	TRBJ2-3	NA	TGTGCCAGCAGTTACACTTCCAGGCCGACTGGGGATACGCAGTATTTT	CASSYTSRPTGDTQYF
TRBV12-3/TRBV12-4	NA	TRBJ2-7	NA	TGTGCCAGCAGCCGGACTACCGAGGACGAGCAGTACTTC	CASSRTTEDEQYF
TRBV7-8	TRBD2	TRBJ2-1	NA	TGTGCCAGCAGGCCTAAGGGCCTAGCGGGGGGGTGGGAGCAGTTCTTC	CASRPKGLAGGWEQFF
TRBV12-3/TRBV12-4	NA	TRBJ1-2	NA	TGTGCCAGCAGTTTAACGACCCTCAGCGACGGCTACACCTTC	CASSLTTLSDGYTF
TRBV6-5	TRBD1	TRBJ2-7	NA	TGTGCCAGCAGCGATCCGGGACAGGGATACGAGCAGTACTTC	CASSDPGQGYEQYF
TRBV20-1	TRBD2	TRBJ2-3	NA	TGCAGTGCTAGAGATCCTCAGGAGCGGGAGGGGGATACGCAGTATTTT	CSARDPQEREGDTQYF
TRBV20-1	TRBD2	TRBJ2-3	NA	TGCAGTGCTATCTCCGGGACTAGCGGCACAGATACGCAGTATTTT	CSAISGTSGTDTQYF
TRBV20-1	TRBD1	TRBJ1-5	NA	TGCAGTGCTAGGACAGGGGGCCGGCAGCCCCAGCATTTT	CSARTGGRQPQHF
TRBV28	TRBD2	TRBJ2-1	NA	TGTGCCAGCAGTCCTTGGAGTAGCGGGGGACCCCGGCAGTTCTTC	CASSPWSSGGPRQFF
TRBV5-6	NA	TRBJ1-4	few	TGTGCCAGCAGCCCGGTCCTAGGGGAAAAACTGTTTTTT	CASSPVLGEKLFF
TRBV7-2	NA	TRBJ2-7	few	TGTGCCAGCAGCTCCCAGTCAGGGGCCTACGAGCAGTACTTC	CASSSQSGAYEQYF
TRBV7-6	TRBD1	TRBJ1-2	NA	TGTGCCAGCAGCTTAGTTGAATCGGGACAGGGAATCCAAGGCTACACCTTC	CASSLVESGQGIQGYTF
TRBV12-3/TRBV12-4	NA	TRBJ2-7	once	TGTGCCAGCAGTCTAGGGGATGCAAACGAGCAGTACTTC	CASSLGDANEQYF
TRBV29-1	NA	TRBJ2-3	NA	TGCAGCGTTGATAGGGGATCGCCAGATACGCAGTATTTT	CSVDRGSPDTQYF
TRBV12-3/TRBV12-4	TRBD2	TRBJ2-1	many	TGTGCCAGCAGCTTAGGTAGCGGGAGCTACAATGAGCAGTTCTTC	CASSLGSGSYNEQFF
TRBV27	NA	TRBJ1-1	NA	TGTGCCAGCAGTTTACCGGGACCGTTCAGTGAAGCTTTCTTT	CASSLPGPFSEAFF
TRBV20-1	TRBD1	TRBJ2-3	few	TGCAGCGCTGGACAGGGGGCGAGCGATACGCAGTATTTT	CSAGQGASDTQYF
TRBV12-3/TRBV12-4	NA	TRBJ2-5	many	TGTGCCAGCACCGCTAGGGCTTTGAGGGGCCAAGAGACCCAGTACTTC	CASTARALRGQETQYF
TRBV9	NA	TRBJ1-2	few	TGTGCCAGCAGCGTAGATCAGGGGACCTATGGCTACACCTTC	CASSVDQGTYGYTF
TRBV6-5	TRBD1	TRBJ2-6	many	TGTGCCAGCAGTTATGGGACAGGGGGCGATGGGGCCAACGTCCTGACTTTC	CASSYGTGGDGANVLTF
TRBV2	NA	TRBJ2-1	NA	TGTGCCAGCAGTGAAGGAGACAGGTACCAGTTCTTC	CASSEGDRYQFF
TRBV4-1	NA	TRBJ2-5	NA	TGCGCCAGCAGCCAAGAAACAGCTTCAGAGACCCAGTACTTC	CASSQETASETQYF
TRBV20-1	TRBD2	TRBJ2-7	few	TGCAGTGCTAGAGATAGTGGGAGGGCCCTCTACGAGCAGTACTTC	CSARDSGRALYEQYF
TRBV20-1	TRBD2	TRBJ2-1	NA	TGCAGTGCTGAGGAAGGGACTAGCGGGAACAATGAGCAGTTCTTC	CSAEEGTSGNNEQFF
TRBV29-1	TRBD2	TRBJ2-3	NA	TGCAGCTGGGGAGGGAAAGGGGATACGCAGTATTTT	CSWGGKGDTQYF
TRBV5-1	TRBD1	TRBJ2-1	once	TGCGCCAGCAGCTACGGACAGGGGGGGGGTGAGCAGTTCTTC	CASSYGQGGGEQFF
TRBV4-2	TRBD1	TRBJ1-1	NA	TGTGCCAGCAGCCAAGCCGGACAGGGGGTTGGGGGCACTGAAGCTTTCTTT	CASSQAGQGVGGTEAFF
TRBV12-3/TRBV12-4	TRBD1	TRBJ2-7	NA	TGTGCCAGCAGTCCCGGGACAGGGGGCCTCTACGAGCAGTACTTC	CASSPGTGGLYEQYF
TRBV20-1	NA	TRBJ2-1	NA	TGCAGTGCTAGAGATTATCCCAACAATGAGCAGTTCTTC	CSARDYPNNEQFF
TRBV6-5	TRBD1	TRBJ2-7	NA	TGTGCCAGCAAACGCCCCGGGACAGGGGGCGCCGAGCAGTACTTC	CASKRPGTGGAEQYF
TRBV7-9	NA	TRBJ2-5	NA	TGCGCCAGCAGCTTAGAAGAGGGGAAGACCCAGTACTTC	CASSLEEGKTQYF
TRBV28	NA	TRBJ1-2	NA	TGTGCCAGCAGTTTGAAACAGCTCGATGGCTACACCTTC	CASSLKQLDGYTF
TRBV12-3/TRBV12-4	TRBD1	TRBJ2-5	few	TGTGCCAGCAGTTTCAGCTGGGGGACAGGGGGCCAAGAGACCCAGTACTTC	CASSFSWGTGGQETQYF
TRBV20-1	NA	TRBJ2-7	few	TGCAGTGCTAGACCCCCCGCCGCCGGCACGCACGAGCAGTACTTC	CSARPPAAGTHEQYF